What follows describes a single T cell receptor (beta chain). This clone showed up just once. Its antigen specificity is not known. No much larger clonotype is one base removed from it; base qualities were not supplied. This record comes from a study of T cell responses to AZD1222 COVID-19 vaccine (dated by TCRdb to about 2021). As for the study more broadly: AZD1222 recipients with second doses at about 4 weeks or about 12 weeks were pooled, because spike-specific TCR depth and breadth did not differ between schedules. Trial participants were enrolled into age subgroups of 18-55, 56-69 and 70-plus years, which contained 148, 28 and 57 TCR-sequenced participants, respectively. A total of around 240 trial participants underwent TCR sequencing, of whom approximately 210 received two doses of AZD1222 and 26 received two doses of the MenACWY control vaccine. Study-wide findings and limitations: A significant rise in spike-specific TCR breadth and depth was observed after two AZD1222 doses relative to day 0 and relative to MenACWY recipients. No day 14 peak-response samples were available, so repertoires were characterized only after the peak T cell response. The 56-69-year group was small, and its depth increase did not reach significance, likely because of low power. The vaccine-associated CD4 TCRs covered the entire spike protein, and the dominant responses fell in regions 160-218 and 743-854. Only a handful of AZD1222 recipients were SARS-CoV-2 seropositive at baseline, limiting conclusions about previously exposed vaccinees. Nearly half of unique spike-specific TCRs reportedly recognized epitopes outside regions mutated in the B.1.351 and B.1.1.7 variants. Participants were mostly white British, with more females than males. The authors suggested clonal diversity may have been underestimated.

The CDR3 regions of human TCRbeta chains were analyzed by immunosequencing. Turning to the authors' computational methods: Repertoire TCRs were matched against a reference library of SARS-CoV-2-specific TCRs generated with the MIRA antigen-specificity platform. Breadth was defined as the fraction of unique TCRs that were SARS-CoV-2-associated, and depth was defined as the fraction of total T cells that were SARS-CoV-2-associated. Using the MIRA data, each spike-specific TCR was mapped to the spike region that the TCR reacts to and placed in a CD4 or CD8 class. Log10-transformed breadth and depth values were compared by one-way ANOVA with Sidak's multiple comparisons tests. TCRdb stores this immuneACCESS table with in-frame sequences only. Part of the clones is absent; in the studies checked, under half of the shortfall reflects unresolved V genes, and no reason is known for the rest. V, J and clone size are those of that table, while D and trimming were read from the DNA. The sample yields some 110,000 clones; 80% to 85% were counted once. Around 9.9% of the sample belongs to the ten largest clones.

CDR1 and CDR2, looked up from the germline V gene, are KGHDR and SFDVKD. Trimming at the junction amounts to 4 bases on V and 4 bases on J, and the germline ends lie 9 bases apart. The CDR3 runs 13 residues from the cysteine to the phenylalanine. Only the CDR3 DNA is retained, 39 bases long and in frame from the first base. The time point label corresponds to: baseline before first vaccination. Samples from vaccinated people were obtained from the UK trials COV001 and COV002, which included a single-blind randomized controlled phase 2/3 trial of AZD1222 (ChAdOx1 nCoV-19) in healthy adults. Trial participant PBMC samples were collected at day 0 and day 28 after the second dose for TCRbeta chain sequencing.

This TCR derives from an adult in good health. The chain links TRBV24-1 with TRBJ1-2, with no confidently assigned D gene. The sequences come from peripheral blood, collected on day 0 of AZD1222 vaccination. The CDR3: CATSESGGYGYTF. Here is the DNA: TGTGCCACCAGTGAGTCAGGTGGCTATGGCTACACCTTC.